This TCR beta chain comes out of a study of blood T cell repertoires in COVID-19. CDR1 and CDR2 (germline): GTSNPN, SVGIG (reference sequence). Trimming removed 8 bases from V and 7 bases from J; junction bases left unmatched: 22. This CDR3 has 16 amino acids. Assay used: immunoSEQ multiplex PCR; TCRdb lists only in-frame clones, some missing. This sample has over 30,000 clones, with approximately 90% found just once. The chain has TRBV30 and TRBJ1-2, with 7 bases lining up with TRBD1. Sequencing was carried out using peripheral blood. The sequence came from a human donor in a cohort sampled during active COVID-19. The CDR3 region has the DNA TGTGCCGGCCAAGGGGGCATGAGTCCGCCGGCAGGTGGCTACACCTTC. Translating it yields CAGQGGMSPPAGGYTF.